Below, 18 T cell receptor beta chains from the same sample are listed, as sequenced in a study of blood T cell repertoires in COVID-19. Libraries were prepared by immunoSEQ multiplex PCR; TCRdb keeps only in-frame clonotypes and omits some of them. The table lists over 300,000 clones, 89% of them singletons, with around 1.2% in the top ten. The sample was peripheral blood. The receptors come from a man in his forties or fifties with acute or convalescent COVID-19.

The chain has TRBV5-1 and TRBJ1-2, with D possibly TRBD1 on 5 matching bases. Germline CDR1 and CDR2: SGHRS and YFSETQ. This CDR3 comprises 14 residues. Trimming shortened V by 0 bases and J by 2 bases, and 8 bases separated the two germline ends. For the CDR3, the DNA is TGCGCCAGCAGCTTGGTACAGGAGAACTATGGCTACACCTTC. Translated, it gives CASSLVQENYGYTF. The full variable domain, completed using reference TRBV5-1 and TRBJ1-2, is KAGVTQTPRYLIKTRGQQVTLSCSPISGHRSVSWYQQTPGQGLQFLFEYFSETQRNKGNFPGRFSGRQFSNSRSEMNVSTLELGDSALYLCASSLVQENYGYTFGSGTRLTVV.

The rearrangement joins TRBV28 to TRBJ2-3; no firm D call. V gave up 7 bases and J gave up 2 bases, with 10 bases separating them. This CDR3 spans 13 amino acids. Germline V gene sequence: CDR1 MDHEN, CDR2 SYDVKM. In DNA, the CDR3 is TGTGCCAGCACAGCGCTTCTCACAGATACGCAGTATTTT. This translates into CASTALLTDTQYF.

This chain connects TRBV6-6 to TRBJ1-5, with D unresolved. The V and J ends lost 2 bases and 4 bases respectively, with 15 bases between them. The CDR3 is made up of 16 amino acids. Germline CDR1 and CDR2: MNHNY and SVGAGI (reference sequence). The CDR3 DNA follows: TGTGCCAGCAGTTACGCCTCCCGAGACAAGAATCAGCCCCAGCATTTT. It codes for CASSYASRDKNQPQHF.

The CDR3 protein is CASSLRGGTSLADSNQPQHF. The CDR3 bases are TGTGCCAGCAGTTTACGTGGTGGGACATCCCTCGCGGATAGCAATCAGCCCCAGCATTTT. The rearrangement links TRBV27 to TRBJ1-5; possible D gene TRBD1, 6 bases. Germline lookup yields CDR1 MNHEY and CDR2 SMNVEV (reference sequence). This CDR3 is 20 amino acids long. The germline V and J ends were trimmed by 2 bases and 0 bases, with 23 bases remaining between them.

The CDR3 sequence: CASSSGAGELFF. The CDR3 DNA follows: TGTGCCAGCAGTTCCGGGGCCGGGGAGCTGTTTTTT. The rearrangement uses TRBV27 and TRBJ2-2; tentatively, D is TRBD2 (5 bases). The V and J ends lost 4 bases and 6 bases respectively, with 6 bases between them. The CDR3 totals 12 residues. In germline, CDR1 is MNHEY, CDR2 SMNVEV (reference sequence).

The sample holds one count of this clone. The CDR3 sequence: CASSFLSLGSYNEQFF. DNA for the CDR3: TGTGCCAGCAGCTTCCTCAGTTTGGGCAGTTACAATGAGCAGTTCTTC. The gene calls are TRBV7-9 and TRBJ2-1; D gene uncertain. This CDR3 spans 16 amino acids. Germline V CDR1 and CDR2: SEHNR, FQNEAQ (reference sequence). Trimming left V 3 bases short and J 4 bases short, with 16 bases between.

The V gene is TRBV3-1 (or the pseudogene TRBV3-2), the J gene TRBJ1-5, with D tentatively TRBD1 (5 bases). Germline CDR1 LGHDT, CDR2 YNNKEL (reference sequence). The CDR3 consists of 14 residues. Between the trimmed V and J ends, which lost 1 base and 4 bases, there was a span of 8 bases. Here the CDR3 reads CASSQAGGNQPQHF. The CDR3 nucleotides read TGTGCCAGCAGCCAAGCGGGGGGTAATCAGCCCCAGCATTTT.

This chain joins TRBV5-1 and TRBJ2-7; D possibly corresponds to TRBD2 (5 bases). CDR1 and CDR2 (germline): SGHRS, YFSETQ. This CDR3 is 12 amino acids long. The V end was cut by 5 bases, the J end by 7 bases, with 13 bases between. The CDR3 reads CASRNRGLEQYF. The CDR3 DNA reads TGCGCCAGCAGAAATCGAGGGTTGGAGCAGTACTTC.

The genes are TRBV3-1 (or the pseudogene TRBV3-2) and TRBJ1-6; 7 bases line up with TRBD1. Germline V gene lookup returns CDR1 LGHDT and CDR2 YNNKEL (reference sequence). The CDR3 extends over 14 amino acids. J was trimmed by 11 bases and V by 5 bases; bases with no gene match: 9. CDR3 in DNA: TGTGCCAGCAGCGTACAAACCGGGACAGCACCCCTCCACTTT. Amino acid sequence: CASSVQTGTAPLHF.

Details on this clone: Other DNA sequences of this sample code for an identical CDR3. This chain connects TRBV6-5 to TRBJ2-3; D might be TRBD2 (6 bases). The V gene's germline CDR1 is MNHEY and CDR2 SVGAGI. V lost 8 bases to trimming and J lost 6 bases, with 9 bases between them. The CDR3 has 11 residues. The CDR3 loop is CASRRGDTQYF. As DNA, the CDR3 is TGTGCCAGCCGCCGGGGGGATACGCAGTATTTT.

This clone has just a few counts. The chain joins TRBV30 to TRBJ2-1, with D possibly matching TRBD2 (6 bases). The CDR3 has 11 residues. Germline CDR1 is GTSNPN and CDR2 is SVGIG (reference sequence). The V and J ends lost 5 bases and 7 bases respectively, with 9 bases between them. CDR3 in DNA: TGTGCCTGGGGGGGGATAAATGAGCAGTTCTTC. Translation gives CAWGGINEQFF.

As to this clone: One end of the junction fails to match germline, which may point to a read error. V usage is TRBV6-5 and J usage is TRBJ1-5; no clear D. The CDR3 runs to 13 residues. Germline CDR1 and CDR2: MNHEY and SVGAGI. CDR3: CASSDSRPQPQHF. CDR3 in DNA: TGTGCCAGCAGTGACTCCAGGCCTCAGCCCCAGCATTTT.

The chain carries TRBV5-1 and TRBJ1-3; 8 bases agree with TRBD1. The length of the CDR3 is 16 residues. Germline V gene sequence: CDR1 SGHRS, CDR2 YFSETQ. V shed 4 bases, J shed 0 bases, and the junction held 6 bases outside the gene matches. The CDR3 is CASSNRDRSSGNTIYF. Written as DNA, the CDR3 is TGCGCCAGCAGCAACCGGGACAGGAGCTCTGGAAACACCATATATTTT.

The chain carries TRBV27 and TRBJ2-7, with D perhaps matching TRBD2 (6 bases). This CDR3 spans 15 amino acids. Trimming took off 6 bases at V and 0 bases at J, with 15 bases between the two ends. Germline V gene lookup returns CDR1 MNHEY and CDR2 SMNVEV (reference sequence). CDR3 sequence: CASSMDYRSSYEQYF. Here the CDR3 DNA reads TGTGCCAGCAGCATGGACTATCGGAGCTCCTACGAGCAGTACTTC.

J is TRBJ2-5 and V is TRBV5-1, with D possibly TRBD1 on 7 matching bases. CDR3 length: 14 amino acids. V was shortened by 1 base and J by 1 base, with 8 bases between the two germline ends. Germline V CDR1 and CDR2: SGHRS, YFSETQ. The CDR3 DNA reads as TGCGCCAGCAGCTTGCAGGGGGGCCAAGAGACCCAGTACTTC. Amino acids: CASSLQGGQETQYF.

This clone was counted a few times. The chain uses TRBV7-9 and TRBJ1-4, with 8 nucleotides matching TRBD1. V was clipped by 4 bases and J by 2 bases; unmatched bases: 0. Germline values: CDR1 SEHNR, CDR2 FQNEAQ (reference sequence). This CDR3 comprises 14 residues. The DNA of the CDR3 is TGTGCCAGCAGCTGGACAGGGACTAATGAAAAACTGTTTTTT. Translation gives CASSWTGTNEKLFF.

The chain is built from TRBV19 and TRBJ1-2, with D hard to call. CDR1 is LNHDA, CDR2 SQIVND, per germline (reference sequence). CDR3 length equals 16 residues. V was cut by 0 bases and J by 0 bases, with 11 bases left in between. CDR3 nucleotide sequence: TGTGCCAGTAGTATAGATCAAACGACTTCTAACTATGGCTACACCTTC. Translated: CASSIDQTTSNYGYTF.

In DNA form, the CDR3 reads TGTGCCAGCAGCACGAACCACCGGGCCTACCGACGGGGGACTGAAGCTTTCTTT. Translating gives CASSTNHRAYRRGTEAFF. The chain joins TRBV5-8 to TRBJ1-1, with D tentatively TRBD1 (5 bases). V was pared by 4 bases and J by 5 bases, with 27 bases between. CDR3 size: 18 residues. Germline CDR1 and CDR2: SGHTS and YDEGEE.